The rows below give T cell receptor beta chains drawn from one sample of a study of OX40 agonist ivuxolimab in advanced cancers. Some clones are missing from TCRdb's copy, which holds only in-frame ones; the method was immunoSEQ multiplex PCR. The data contain tens of thousands of clones, 89% of them singletons. The material was CD4+ or CD8+ T cells sorted from blood, obtained in a trial of the OX40 agonist ivuxolimab. Receptors originate from an adult with an advanced solid tumor such as melanoma, head and neck, liver or kidney cancer. The CDR3 runs from the conserved cysteine through the conserved F or W. A D gene is named only where the DNA matches it firmly. The listing skips clone size in some rows; elsewhere it reads once, few, many or a size class.

V gene,D gene,J gene,clone size,CDR3 protein,CDR3 DNA
TRBV27,NA,TRBJ1-1,NA,CASSLSTVGAEAFF,TGTGCCAGCAGTTTATCGACCGTAGGGGCTGAAGCTTTCTTT
TRBV19,TRBD2,TRBJ2-7,NA,CASSPGTSGGFEQYF,TGTGCCAGTAGTCCAGGGACTAGCGGGGGGTTCGAGCAGTACTTC
TRBV7-3,TRBD1,TRBJ2-1,NA,CASSLTAGGYEQFF,TGTGCCAGCAGCTTAACGGCAGGGGGCTATGAGCAGTTCTTC
TRBV28,NA,TRBJ2-3,NA,CASAGIQGDTQYF,TGTGCCAGCGCGGGGATTCAGGGAGATACGCAGTATTTT
TRBV6-5,NA,TRBJ2-6,NA,CASRSEGMGANVLTF,TGTGCCAGCAGATCAGAAGGGATGGGGGCCAACGTCCTGACTTTC
TRBV4-3,NA,TRBJ2-7,NA,CASSQDWAAEQYF,TGCGCCAGCAGCCAAGATTGGGCAGCCGAGCAGTACTTC
TRBV7-2,TRBD1,TRBJ1-4,NA,CASSLSPQGENEKLFF,TGTGCCAGCAGCTTATCCCCACAGGGGGAAAATGAAAAACTGTTTTTT
TRBV13,NA,TRBJ1-2,NA,CASSFFGSGYTF,TGTGCCAGCAGCTTTTTCGGATCTGGCTACACCTTC
TRBV6-6,NA,TRBJ2-3,NA,CASSFPSEGTQYF,TGTGCCAGCAGTTTCCCATCGGAGGGGACGCAGTATTTT
TRBV19,NA,TRBJ2-3,NA,CASSISQGTDTQYF,TGTGCCAGTAGTATTTCACAGGGAACAGATACGCAGTATTTT
TRBV30,TRBD1,TRBJ1-1,once,CAWSQPGQENTEAFF,TGTGCCTGGAGTCAACCGGGACAGGAGAACACTGAAGCTTTCTTT
TRBV6-6,TRBD1,TRBJ1-5,NA,CASRRPGQGAYQPQHF,TGTGCCAGCAGAAGACCGGGACAGGGGGCCTATCAGCCCCAGCATTTT
TRBV6-6,NA,TRBJ1-2,once,CASSYRDIGQYGYTF,TGTGCCAGCAGTTACAGGGACATAGGACAATATGGCTACACCTTC
TRBV11-3,TRBD1,TRBJ1-1,NA,CASSLETGFQAFF,TGTGCCAGCAGCTTAGAGACAGGGTTTCAAGCTTTCTTT
TRBV5-4,NA,TRBJ2-3,NA,CASSLTDTQYF,TGTGCCAGCAGCCTCACAGATACGCAGTATTTT
TRBV18,NA,TRBJ2-1,NA,CASSPNSGNEQFF,TGTGCCAGCTCACCAAACTCAGGGAATGAGCAGTTCTTC
TRBV5-4,NA,TRBJ2-1,NA,CASSPPWVSGDISYNEQFF,TGTGCCAGCAGCCCCCCGTGGGTAAGCGGGGACATCTCCTACAATGAGCAGTTCTTC
TRBV5-1,NA,TRBJ2-3,NA,CASSLAARGTDTQYF,TGCGCCAGCAGCTTGGCCGCCAGGGGAACAGATACGCAGTATTTT
TRBV9,TRBD2,TRBJ2-7,NA,CASSPGTSGAPGNEQYF,TGTGCCAGCAGCCCCGGGACTAGCGGGGCCCCAGGAAACGAGCAGTACTTC
TRBV7-9,NA,TRBJ2-1,NA,CASSPRARGPYNEQFF,TGTGCCAGCAGCCCTAGGGCCCGGGGGCCCTACAATGAGCAGTTCTTC
TRBV7-2,NA,TRBJ1-3,NA,CASSLGGSGNTIYF,TGTGCCAGCAGCTTAGGGGGATCCGGAAACACCATATATTTT
TRBV7-9,TRBD1,TRBJ1-1,NA,CASSLGTGVGNTEAFF,TGTGCCAGCAGCTTAGGGACAGGCGTGGGGAACACTGAAGCTTTCTTT
TRBV30,NA,TRBJ1-1,NA,CAWSVREISSQAFF,TGTGCCTGGAGTGTAAGGGAAATCAGCAGCCAAGCTTTCTTT
TRBV11-3,NA,TRBJ2-2,NA,CASSLGDTGELFF,TGTGCCAGCAGCTTAGGGGACACCGGGGAGCTGTTTTTT
TRBV7-9,NA,TRBJ2-5,NA,CASSLGGGRETQYF,TGTGCCAGCAGCTTAGGCGGGGGCCGAGAGACCCAGTACTTC
TRBV11-2,NA,TRBJ1-4,once,CASSLGGSATNEKLFF,TGTGCCAGCAGCTTAGGGGGGTCTGCAACTAATGAAAAACTGTTTTTT